One TCR beta chain is described in this entry. The data originate from a study of T-cell reconstitution after alpha-beta-depleted transplantation in children. Unmatched junction bases numbered 12, after V lost 0 bases and J lost 4 bases. Germline V gene data show CDR1 as SGHRS and CDR2 as YFSETQ. The CDR3 is 18 residues long. The TCRbeta library was prepared with unique molecular identifiers. Via MiXCR, TCRdb re-called the PCR reads, giving one row per CDR3 protein. This repertoire shows some 340,000 distinct CDR3 sequences, 10% found once; its top ten account for under 3%. This rearrangement joins TRBV5-1 to TRBJ2-1; 8 bases are shared with TRBD2. The specimen was PBMCs from the stem cell graft donor, collected from the stem cell graft. This receptor was taken from a human donor who donated a stem cell graft to a child with acute lymphoblastic leukemia. The CDR3 protein is CASSLVLPGGPEYNEQFF. Here the CDR3 DNA reads TGCGCCAGCAGCTTGGTTCTACCGGGAGGGCCGGAATACAATGAGCAGTTCTTC.